This T cell receptor beta chain was obtained from a study of blood T cell repertoires in COVID-19. Background on the study: Some COVID-19 samples were acute and others convalescent; all came from the United States, Italy and Spain. PBMCs, B-cell-depleted T cells, or T cells were the source of the cDNA or gDNA that made up the material.

There are a few counts of this clone. How the authors handled the data: Amplification of reference gene primers provided the estimated nucleated cell counts. Assay: immunoSEQ multiplex PCR; the TCRdb copy retains only in-frame clones and omits some. The V and J calls and clone size come from that table; D and trimming were worked out from the DNA. Here the sample spans some 150,000 clones, about 89% being singletons. The CDR3 runs to 15 residues. Germline V CDR1 and CDR2: MGHRA, YSYEKL. J lost 4 bases, V lost 1 base, and 6 bases had no gene match. The sequence was obtained from a man in his 60s with active or convalescent COVID-19. The V call is TRBV4-1, the J call TRBJ2-7, with 8 bases fitting TRBD2. Sequences were obtained from peripheral blood. The CDR3 protein is CASSQGSGVGYEQYF. The CDR3 nucleotides are TGCGCCAGCAGCCAAGGTAGCGGGGTTGGGTACGAGCAGTACTTC.